A selection of T cell receptor beta chains follows, all from one sample in a study of blood T cells in healthy people across ages. A single record per CDR3 protein comes from TCRdb applying MiXCR to the 5' RACE reads. The sample carries 540,000 or so distinct CDR3 sequences, 27% recorded once. What was sequenced was blood. All receptors derive from a woman aged 65 to 85 in good health. Both conserved end residues are part of each CDR3. Fields, in order: D gene, V gene, clone size, J gene, CDR3 DNA, CDR3 protein. D genes are given only for firm matches. Clone size, where shown, is once, few, many, or a class for clones that have expanded.

d_gene: NA
v_gene: TRBV4-1
abundance: few
j_gene: TRBJ2-7
CDR3nt: TGCGCCAGCAGCCAAGTTAGAACCCTCAGAGAGGGTTCCTACGAGCAGTACTTC
CDR3aa: CASSQVRTLREGSYEQYF

d_gene: TRBD2
v_gene: TRBV9
abundance: few
j_gene: TRBJ2-3
CDR3nt: TGTGCCAGCAGCGTAGGAAACGGGGGGGCAAATACGCAGTATTTT
CDR3aa: CASSVGNGGANTQYF

d_gene: TRBD1
v_gene: TRBV7-3
abundance: few
j_gene: TRBJ1-1
CDR3nt: TGTGCCAGCAGCCACCCGGGACAGGGAAGGGCTTTCTTT
CDR3aa: CASSHPGQGRAFF

d_gene: NA
v_gene: TRBV6-2/TRBV6-3
abundance: few
j_gene: TRBJ1-1
CDR3nt: TGTGCCAGCAGGGACAGTAACACTGAAGCTTTCTTT
CDR3aa: CASRDSNTEAFF

d_gene: TRBD2
v_gene: TRBV7-3
abundance: NA
j_gene: TRBJ2-5
CDR3nt: TGTGCCAGCATCCTTCCCCGCCAGGGACTAGCGGGGTGGGAAGAGACCCAGTACTTC
CDR3aa: CASILPRQGLAGWEETQYF

d_gene: NA
v_gene: TRBV5-1
abundance: NA
j_gene: TRBJ1-1
CDR3nt: TGCGCCAGCAGCCCACCAGCGGCAGGGAGCAACACTGAAGCTTTCTTT
CDR3aa: CASSPPAAGSNTEAFF

d_gene: NA
v_gene: TRBV27
abundance: NA
j_gene: TRBJ2-5
CDR3nt: TGTGCCAGCAGTACGGGACTTAGGGAGACCCAGTACTTC
CDR3aa: CASSTGLRETQYF

d_gene: TRBD2
v_gene: TRBV4-3
abundance: NA
j_gene: TRBJ2-3
CDR3nt: TGCGCCAGCAGCCAACCGGGGGGGAGTGAGACGCAGTATTTT
CDR3aa: CASSQPGGSETQYF

d_gene: NA
v_gene: TRBV13
abundance: NA
j_gene: TRBJ1-2
CDR3nt: TGTGCCAGCAGCCCAGAAGCTGGCGCAAGTCGCTATGGCTACACCTTC
CDR3aa: CASSPEAGASRYGYTF

d_gene: TRBD1
v_gene: TRBV18
abundance: NA
j_gene: TRBJ2-1
CDR3nt: TGTGCCAGCTCACGCGGACAGGGAAACAATGAGCAGTTCTTC
CDR3aa: CASSRGQGNNEQFF

d_gene: NA
v_gene: TRBV20-1
abundance: NA
j_gene: TRBJ2-3
CDR3nt: TGCAGTGCGATGGGAATAGCAGATACGCAGTATTTT
CDR3aa: CSAMGIADTQYF

d_gene: NA
v_gene: TRBV7-2
abundance: few
j_gene: TRBJ1-6
CDR3nt: TGTGCCAGCTGCGGATGGGGGACGCATTCACCCCTCCACTTT
CDR3aa: CASCGWGTHSPLHF

d_gene: TRBD1
v_gene: TRBV3-1
abundance: few
j_gene: TRBJ1-1
CDR3nt: TGTGCCAGCAGCCCCCCGGACAGGGAAAAAGCTTTCTTT
CDR3aa: CASSPPDREKAFF

d_gene: TRBD1
v_gene: TRBV7-3
abundance: NA
j_gene: TRBJ1-2
CDR3nt: TGTGCCAGCAGCTCGACAGGGGGAGGCGGCTACACCTTC
CDR3aa: CASSSTGGGGYTF

d_gene: NA
v_gene: TRBV7-9
abundance: few
j_gene: TRBJ1-3
CDR3nt: TGTGCCAGCAGCTACGCTGGAAACACCATATATTTT
CDR3aa: CASSYAGNTIYF

d_gene: TRBD2
v_gene: TRBV14
abundance: NA
j_gene: TRBJ2-5
CDR3nt: TGTGCCAGCAGCCATACTAGCGGGGCGTACCAAGAGACCCAGTACTTC
CDR3aa: CASSHTSGAYQETQYF

d_gene: NA
v_gene: TRBV5-1
abundance: NA
j_gene: TRBJ2-7
CDR3nt: TGCGCCAGCGGAAAAGGAAGGCAGGGAATCGACGAGCAGTACTTC
CDR3aa: CASGKGRQGIDEQYF

d_gene: TRBD2
v_gene: TRBV5-1
abundance: many
j_gene: TRBJ2-2
CDR3nt: TGCGCCAGCAGCTTCGGGACTAGAGGGACCGGGGAGCTGTTTTTT
CDR3aa: CASSFGTRGTGELFF

d_gene: TRBD2
v_gene: TRBV20-1
abundance: few
j_gene: TRBJ2-7
CDR3nt: TGCAGTGCTAGACAACCTAGCGGCTACGAGCAGTACTTC
CDR3aa: CSARQPSGYEQYF

d_gene: NA
v_gene: TRBV25-1
abundance: NA
j_gene: TRBJ2-7
CDR3nt: TGTGCCAGCAGTGGGTCGTTCTACGAGCAGTACTTC
CDR3aa: CASSGSFYEQYF

d_gene: NA
v_gene: TRBV20-1
abundance: NA
j_gene: TRBJ1-2
CDR3nt: TGCATAAGCGGGGGGCAGGGGACTGGTGGCTACACCTTC
CDR3aa: CISGGQGTGGYTF

d_gene: NA
v_gene: TRBV7-2
abundance: NA
j_gene: TRBJ1-5
CDR3nt: TGTGCCAGCAGCTTACGGATCGGGGGACGGCAGCCCCAGCATTTT
CDR3aa: CASSLRIGGRQPQHF

d_gene: NA
v_gene: TRBV20-1
abundance: many
j_gene: TRBJ2-7
CDR3nt: TGCAGTGCTGGGGGGGGGGACAGATACTACGAGCAGTACTTC
CDR3aa: CSAGGGDRYYEQYF

d_gene: NA
v_gene: TRBV28
abundance: NA
j_gene: TRBJ1-1
CDR3nt: TGTGCCAGCAGTGTCCTCAGGGCGGTAGCTTTCTTT
CDR3aa: CASSVLRAVAFF

d_gene: NA
v_gene: TRBV7-2
abundance: few
j_gene: TRBJ2-5
CDR3nt: TGTGCCAGCAGCTCACCCCGGGACGGATCCGACTACAAGCAGTACTTC
CDR3aa: CASSSPRDGSDYKQYF

d_gene: NA
v_gene: TRBV20-1
abundance: NA
j_gene: TRBJ2-3
CDR3nt: TGCAGTGCTAGAGTCGGGACTAGCACAGATACGCAGTATTTT
CDR3aa: CSARVGTSTDTQYF

d_gene: TRBD1
v_gene: TRBV12-5
abundance: NA
j_gene: TRBJ1-6
CDR3nt: TGTGCTAGTGGTCCGACAGGGGGGGGGTCACCCCTCCACTTT
CDR3aa: CASGPTGGGSPLHF

d_gene: NA
v_gene: TRBV4-2
abundance: NA
j_gene: TRBJ1-1
CDR3nt: TGTGCCAGCAGCCAGCAGAGGATGAACACTGAAGCTTTCTTT
CDR3aa: CASSQQRMNTEAFF

d_gene: NA
v_gene: TRBV5-1
abundance: NA
j_gene: TRBJ2-1
CDR3nt: TGCGCCAGCAGCCTGCAGAGGTCAGAGGGTGGGATTTACAATGAGCAGTTCTTC
CDR3aa: CASSLQRSEGGIYNEQFF

d_gene: NA
v_gene: TRBV7-2
abundance: few
j_gene: TRBJ1-1
CDR3nt: TGTGCCAGCGGAGGGTCGGAGAACACTGAAGCTTTCTTT
CDR3aa: CASGGSENTEAFF

d_gene: TRBD1
v_gene: TRBV6-5
abundance: many
j_gene: TRBJ2-7
CDR3nt: TGTGCCAGCAGTCCCAACAGGGGAACCTACGAGCAGTACTTC
CDR3aa: CASSPNRGTYEQYF